This T cell receptor (beta chain) derives from a study of response to subunit inactivated influenza vaccine. Study results and limitations: Few additional T cells are recruited per seasonal influenza vaccination, authors suggested.

In TCRdb, the RT-PCR reads were re-called with MiXCR into one record per CDR3 protein. The sample contains about 300,000 distinct CDR3 sequences, approximately 21% of which appear only once. Germline V gene sequence: CDR1 SGHNT, CDR2 YYREEE (reference sequence). This CDR3 comprises 13 residues. The germline V and J ends were trimmed by 4 bases and 5 bases, with 12 bases remaining between them. As concerns this clonotype: Its antigen is unknown.

The chain recombines TRBV5-4 with TRBJ2-5; perhaps TRBD2 as D (6 bases). The TCR sequence derives from a man aged 45-69 years who received an inactivated influenza vaccine. The material was PBMCs from blood, obtained less than 22 months after vaccination. CDR3 coding DNA: TGTGCCAGCAGCCGGGGGAGCAGTGAGACCCAGTACTTC. It specifies CASSRGSSETQYF.